This TCR beta chain is drawn from a study of T-cell reconstitution after alpha-beta-depleted transplantation in children. Unique molecular identifiers were incorporated into the prepared TCRbeta library. TCRdb passed the PCR reads through MiXCR, listing each CDR3 protein once. Of about 410,000 distinct CDR3 sequences in the sample, roughly 20% were seen once. This clonotype was counted a few times. Deletions cut 2 bases from V and 3 bases from J, with 8 bases between. The CDR3 length is 13 residues. Germline CDR1 MNHEY, CDR2 SMNVEV (reference sequence). Sequencing was performed on PBMCs from the stem cell graft donor, taken from the stem cell graft. This sequence joins TRBV27 and TRBJ2-7; D call uncertain. The TCR originated in a human donor who donated a stem cell graft to a child with acute myeloid leukemia. DNA for the CDR3: TGTGCCAGCAGTTTAAGGATTCTCTACGAGCAGTACTTC. This sequence encodes CASSLRILYEQYF.